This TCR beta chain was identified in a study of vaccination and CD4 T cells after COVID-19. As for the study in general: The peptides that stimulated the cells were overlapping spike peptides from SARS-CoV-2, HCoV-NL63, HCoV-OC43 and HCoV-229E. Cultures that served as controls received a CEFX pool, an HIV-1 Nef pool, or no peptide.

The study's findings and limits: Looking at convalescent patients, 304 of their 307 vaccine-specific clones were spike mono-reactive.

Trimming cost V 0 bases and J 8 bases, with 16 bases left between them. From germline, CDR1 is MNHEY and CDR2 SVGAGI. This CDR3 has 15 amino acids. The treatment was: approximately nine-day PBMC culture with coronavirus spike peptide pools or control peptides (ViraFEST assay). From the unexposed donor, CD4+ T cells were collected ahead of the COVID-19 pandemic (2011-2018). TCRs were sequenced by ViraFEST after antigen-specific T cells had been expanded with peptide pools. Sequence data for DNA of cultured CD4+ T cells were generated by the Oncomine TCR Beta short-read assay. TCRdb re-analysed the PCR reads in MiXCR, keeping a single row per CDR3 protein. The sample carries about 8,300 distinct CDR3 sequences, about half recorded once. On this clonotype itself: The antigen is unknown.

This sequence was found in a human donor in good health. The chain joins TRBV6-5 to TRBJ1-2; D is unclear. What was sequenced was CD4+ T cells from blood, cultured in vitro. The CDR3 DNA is TGTGCCAGCAGTTACTCGGGCAGGCCGGAGGAGGGCTACACCTTC. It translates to CASSYSGRPEEGYTF.